The source of this T cell receptor beta chain is a study of CD8 T cells in ankylosing spondylitis. The study's findings and limits: Past studies reported some motif variants in reactive arthritis synovial fluid and blood. Disease-linked clones reportedly showed significant enrichment in matched ankylosing spondylitis synovial fluid.

To note about this clonotype: The antigen is not known. This clone may be a read error of a much larger clone one base away.

By quantitative 5'-RACE with molecular barcodes, the TCR beta libraries were made. Each CDR3 protein gets one entry after TCRdb re-called the 5' RACE reads with MiXCR. The data contain over 100,000 distinct CDR3 sequences, over 10% of them singletons. CDR3 length equals 16 residues. This TCR was recovered from a female donor with ankylosing spondylitis or in good health (not recorded which). The specimen was blood, either unsorted or a sorted T cell fraction (not recorded which). This rearrangement joins TRBV12-3 or TRBV12-4 to TRBJ1-1; 10 bases line up with TRBD1. In nucleotides, the CDR3 is TGTGTCAGCAGTTTAGGGGCCGGGACAGGGGTCACTGAAGCTTTCTTT. Residues: CVSSLGAGTGVTEAFF.